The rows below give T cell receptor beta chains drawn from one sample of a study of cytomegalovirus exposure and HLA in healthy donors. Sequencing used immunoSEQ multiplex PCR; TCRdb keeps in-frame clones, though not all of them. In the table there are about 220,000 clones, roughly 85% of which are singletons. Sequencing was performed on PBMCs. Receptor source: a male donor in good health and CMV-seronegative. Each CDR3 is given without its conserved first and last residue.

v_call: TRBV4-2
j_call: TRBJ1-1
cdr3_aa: ASSQRWGQGPMNTEAF

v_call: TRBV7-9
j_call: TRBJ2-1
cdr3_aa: ASSLPSGGRGVNEQF

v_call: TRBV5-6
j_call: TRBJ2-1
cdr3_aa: ASSFRGRSGYNEQF

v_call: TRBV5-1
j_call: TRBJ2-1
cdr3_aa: ASSLSGGAYNEQF

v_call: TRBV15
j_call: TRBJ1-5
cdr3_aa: ATSKTGTGRQPQH

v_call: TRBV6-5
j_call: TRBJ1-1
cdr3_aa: ASSRPGGTEAF

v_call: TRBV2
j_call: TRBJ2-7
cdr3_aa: ASRRSGQGREY

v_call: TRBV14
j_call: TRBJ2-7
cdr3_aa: ASSQAGRPSYEQY

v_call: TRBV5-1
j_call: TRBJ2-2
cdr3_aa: ASSTSGGNTGELF

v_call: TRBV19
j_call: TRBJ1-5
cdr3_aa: ASRKGTGRNQNPQH

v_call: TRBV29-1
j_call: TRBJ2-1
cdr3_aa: SVEVQGITYNEQF

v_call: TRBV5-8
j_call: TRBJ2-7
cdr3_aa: ASSGGLSTYEQY

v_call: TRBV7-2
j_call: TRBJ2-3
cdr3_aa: ASSLGNQGWDTQY

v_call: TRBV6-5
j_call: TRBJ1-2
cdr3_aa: ASSYGQVNGYT

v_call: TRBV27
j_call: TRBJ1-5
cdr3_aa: ASSLLTGDNQPQH

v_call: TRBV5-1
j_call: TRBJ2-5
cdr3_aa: ASSLDPSGGLETQY

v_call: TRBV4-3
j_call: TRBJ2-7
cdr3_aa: ASSRSAGRYEQY

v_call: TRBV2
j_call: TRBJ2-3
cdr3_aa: ASSAGLAGGTDTQY

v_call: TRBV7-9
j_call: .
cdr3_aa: ASSSLGTLTYEQY

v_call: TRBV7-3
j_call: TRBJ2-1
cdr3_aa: ASSPTPKLAGGGYNEQF

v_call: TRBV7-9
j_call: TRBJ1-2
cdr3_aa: ASSSGTGWGYGYT

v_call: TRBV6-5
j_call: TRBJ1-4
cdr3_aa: ASSSRRVKRDRLF

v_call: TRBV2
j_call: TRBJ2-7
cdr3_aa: ASSIGTGRGEQY

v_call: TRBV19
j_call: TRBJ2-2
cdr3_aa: ASSLRGTGELF

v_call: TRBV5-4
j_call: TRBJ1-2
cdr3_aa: ASSFGGRSGSYT

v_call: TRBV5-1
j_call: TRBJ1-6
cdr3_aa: ASSLKTGQGNSPLH

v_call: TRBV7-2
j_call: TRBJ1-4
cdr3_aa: ASSLRTGASEKLF

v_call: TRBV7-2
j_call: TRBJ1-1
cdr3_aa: ASSLLLSGGFAF

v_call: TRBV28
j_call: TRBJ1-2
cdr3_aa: ASRETGGGGYT

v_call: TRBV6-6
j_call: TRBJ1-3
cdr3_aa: ASSYSLRQGADTIY

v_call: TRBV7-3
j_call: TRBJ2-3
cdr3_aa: ASSFSGVADTQY

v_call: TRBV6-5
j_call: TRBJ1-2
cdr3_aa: ASSYSAGGGYGYT

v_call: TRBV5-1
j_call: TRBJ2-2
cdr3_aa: ASSVRAGAGTGELF

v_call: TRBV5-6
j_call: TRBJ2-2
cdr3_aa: ASSGLAGALGTGELF

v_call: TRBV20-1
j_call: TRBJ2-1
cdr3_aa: SGTGGNEQF

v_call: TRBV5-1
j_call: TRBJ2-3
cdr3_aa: ASSLTRTDTQY

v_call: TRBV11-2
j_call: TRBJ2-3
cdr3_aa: ASSLVGVGGLTDTQY

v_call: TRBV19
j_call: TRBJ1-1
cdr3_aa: ASRTDRGRAEAF

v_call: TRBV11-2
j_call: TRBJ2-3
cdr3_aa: ASSRVWTGVTDTQY

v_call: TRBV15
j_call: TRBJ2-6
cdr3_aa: ATSRGRDSGANVLT

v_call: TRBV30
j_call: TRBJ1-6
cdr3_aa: AWSVFRDRGVSYNSPLH

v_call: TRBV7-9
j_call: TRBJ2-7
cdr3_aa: SSSLTAYEQY

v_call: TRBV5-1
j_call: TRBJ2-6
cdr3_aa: ANPDRVLRSGANVLT

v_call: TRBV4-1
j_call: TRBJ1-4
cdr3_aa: ASSLRRDIDEKLF

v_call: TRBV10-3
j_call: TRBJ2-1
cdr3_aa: AIRAGLAGPSSYNEQF

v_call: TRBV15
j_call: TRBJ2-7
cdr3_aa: ATSSMSTRLYEQY

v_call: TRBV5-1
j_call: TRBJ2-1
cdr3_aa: ASRPLAGTYNEQF

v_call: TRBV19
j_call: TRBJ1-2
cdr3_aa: ASRGETGEGWNGYT

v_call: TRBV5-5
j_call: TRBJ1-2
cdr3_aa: ASSQTGNGYT

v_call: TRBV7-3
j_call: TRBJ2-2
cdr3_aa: ASSLTRTRFNTGELF

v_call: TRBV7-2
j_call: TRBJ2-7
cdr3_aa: ASSLGGGRGSEQY

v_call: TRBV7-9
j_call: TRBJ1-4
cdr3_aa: ASSPTPDPGEKLF

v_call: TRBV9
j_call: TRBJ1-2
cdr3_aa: ASSPWSRWRTGEDGYT